The present TCR beta chain was sequenced within a study of T cell repertoires in cytomegalovirus infection. At the level of the study: The authors used CMV epitopes that were HLA-C-restricted (recently identified) and HLA-B-restricted (well studied). Both a matching HLA type and CMV infection were indicated by public TCR beta signatures. Study-wide results and caveats: HLA-C-restricted CMV-specific TCR beta clonotypes prevailed in the ex vivo response. Individuals carrying CMV plus the relevant HLA were identified by cumulative frequency of public TCR beta families.

Germline CDR1 and CDR2: MNHNY and SVGAGI (reference sequence). The CDR3 loop spans 17 amino acids. J was trimmed by 5 bases and V by 2 bases; bases with no gene match: 12. This clonotype has more than one count but fewer than ten. What it recognizes is unknown. TCRdb itself ran the reads through MiXCR, one entry per CDR3 protein. The top ten clones hold around 14% of a sample with about 770,000 distinct CDR3 sequences, under 35% of them seen once. V gene TRBV6-6 combines with J gene TRBJ1-2; 9 bases agree with TRBD1. The receptor's source is a human donor in good health (CMV status not recorded). Some clones in this sample may be carry-over from other donors' samples. Sequenced material: cultured CD8+ T cells from PBMCs, taken from culture after CMV antigen stimulation. CDR3 sequence reads: CASSYAQGTGRKYGYTF. The CDR3 DNA reads as TGTGCCAGCAGTTACGCCCAAGGGACAGGGCGTAAATATGGCTACACCTTC.